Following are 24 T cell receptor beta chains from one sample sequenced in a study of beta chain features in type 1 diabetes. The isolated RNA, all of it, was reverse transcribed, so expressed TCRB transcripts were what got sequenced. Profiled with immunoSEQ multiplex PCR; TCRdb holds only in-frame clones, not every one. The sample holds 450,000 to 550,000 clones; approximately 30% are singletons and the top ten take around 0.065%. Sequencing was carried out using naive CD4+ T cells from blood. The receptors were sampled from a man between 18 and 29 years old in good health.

The CDR3 bases are TGTGCCAGCAGCTTCGCCCCAACTGCCTACGAGCAGTACTTC. It encodes CASSFAPTAYEQYF. This rearrangement joins TRBV7-2 to TRBJ2-7; no reliable D call. V dropped 3 bases and J dropped 2 bases, with 11 bases sitting between them. The CDR3 contains 14 residues. CDR1 SGHTA and CDR2 FQGNSA come from the germline V gene.

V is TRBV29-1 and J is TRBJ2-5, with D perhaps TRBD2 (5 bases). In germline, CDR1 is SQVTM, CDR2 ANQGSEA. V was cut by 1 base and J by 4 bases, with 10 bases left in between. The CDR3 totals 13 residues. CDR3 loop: CSVEVHGGETQYF. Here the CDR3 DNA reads TGCAGCGTTGAAGTTCATGGAGGAGAGACCCAGTACTTC.

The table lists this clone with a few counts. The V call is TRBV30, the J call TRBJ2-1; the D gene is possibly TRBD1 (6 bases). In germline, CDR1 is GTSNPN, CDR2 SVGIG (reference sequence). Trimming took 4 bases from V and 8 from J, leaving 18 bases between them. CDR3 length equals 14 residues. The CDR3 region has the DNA TGTGCCTGGATGGGAACAGGGAAGGAGCATGAGCAGTTCTTC. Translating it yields CAWMGTGKEHEQFF.

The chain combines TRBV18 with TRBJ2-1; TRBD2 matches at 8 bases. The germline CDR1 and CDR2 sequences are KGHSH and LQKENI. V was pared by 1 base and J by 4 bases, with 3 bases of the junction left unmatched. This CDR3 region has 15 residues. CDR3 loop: CASSPRTSRYNEQFF. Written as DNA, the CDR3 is TGTGCCAGCTCACCACGGACTAGCCGGTACAATGAGCAGTTCTTC.

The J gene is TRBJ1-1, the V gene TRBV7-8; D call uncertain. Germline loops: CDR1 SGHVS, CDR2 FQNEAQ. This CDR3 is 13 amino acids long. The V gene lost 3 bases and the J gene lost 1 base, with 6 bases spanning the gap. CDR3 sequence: CASSFRSNTEAFF. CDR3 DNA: TGTGCCAGCAGCTTTCGCTCGAACACTGAAGCTTTCTTT.

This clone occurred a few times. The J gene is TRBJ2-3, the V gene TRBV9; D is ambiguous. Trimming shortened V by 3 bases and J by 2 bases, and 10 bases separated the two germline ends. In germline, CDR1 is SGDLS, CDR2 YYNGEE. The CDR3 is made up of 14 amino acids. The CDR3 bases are TGTGCCAGCAGCGCCGAACATATCACAGATACGCAGTATTTT. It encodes CASSAEHITDTQYF.

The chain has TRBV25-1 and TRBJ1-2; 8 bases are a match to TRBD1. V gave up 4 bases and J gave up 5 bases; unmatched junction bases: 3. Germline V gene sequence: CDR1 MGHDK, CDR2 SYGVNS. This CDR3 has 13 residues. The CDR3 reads CASSVNRGYGYTF. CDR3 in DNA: TGTGCCAGCAGTGTTAACAGGGGGTATGGCTACACCTTC.

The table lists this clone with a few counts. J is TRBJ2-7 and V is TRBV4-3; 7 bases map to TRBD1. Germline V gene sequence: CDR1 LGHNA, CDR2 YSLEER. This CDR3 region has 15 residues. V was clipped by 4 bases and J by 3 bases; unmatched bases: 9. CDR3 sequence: CASSLRQGSGYEQYF. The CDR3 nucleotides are TGCGCCAGCAGCCTTAGACAGGGCTCGGGCTACGAGCAGTACTTC.

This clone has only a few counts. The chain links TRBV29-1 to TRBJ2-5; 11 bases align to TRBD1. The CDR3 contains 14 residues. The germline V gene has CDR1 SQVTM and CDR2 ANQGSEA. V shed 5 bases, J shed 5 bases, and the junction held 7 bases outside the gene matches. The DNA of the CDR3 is TGCAGCGTTAGGTGGGACAGGGGGAAGGAGACCCAGTACTTC. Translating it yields CSVRWDRGKETQYF.

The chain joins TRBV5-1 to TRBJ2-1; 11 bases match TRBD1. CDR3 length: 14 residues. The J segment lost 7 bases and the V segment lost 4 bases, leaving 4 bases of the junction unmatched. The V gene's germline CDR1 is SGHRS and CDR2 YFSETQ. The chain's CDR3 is CASSRGTGGNEQFF. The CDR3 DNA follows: TGCGCCAGCAGCCGAGGGACAGGGGGAAATGAGCAGTTCTTC.

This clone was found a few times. Here the CDR3 DNA reads TGCAGCGTCGACCCAGGCGCCTACAATGAGCAGTTCTTC. Amino acids: CSVDPGAYNEQFF. The V call is TRBV29-1, the J call TRBJ2-1; no firm D call. V was pared by 6 bases and J by 2 bases, with 11 bases between. The CDR3 runs 13 residues. In germline, CDR1 is SQVTM, CDR2 ANQGSEA.

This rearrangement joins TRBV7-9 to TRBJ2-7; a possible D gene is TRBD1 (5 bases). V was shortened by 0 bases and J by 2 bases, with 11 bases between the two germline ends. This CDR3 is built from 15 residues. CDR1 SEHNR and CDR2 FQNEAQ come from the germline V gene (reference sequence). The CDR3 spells CASSLAYRNTYEQYF. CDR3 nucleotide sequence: TGTGCCAGCAGCTTAGCTTACAGGAACACCTACGAGCAGTACTTC.

The CDR3 DNA reads TGTGCCAGCAGCTTGGACAGCTACTCCTACGAGCAGTACTTC. Amino acid sequence: CASSLDSYSYEQYF. The V call is TRBV5-6, the J call TRBJ2-7; D is unresolved. V lost 0 bases and J 0 bases, leaving 7 bases between the germline ends. This CDR3 contains 14 residues. The V gene's germline CDR1 is SGHDT and CDR2 YYEEEE. Full variable domain (outside the CDR3, taken from reference TRBV5-6 and TRBJ2-7): DAGVTQSPTHLIKTRGQQVTLRCSPKSGHDTVSWYQQALGQGPQFIFQYYEEEERQRGNFPDRFSGHQFPNYSSELNVNALLLGDSALYLCASSLDSYSYEQYFGPGTRLTVT.

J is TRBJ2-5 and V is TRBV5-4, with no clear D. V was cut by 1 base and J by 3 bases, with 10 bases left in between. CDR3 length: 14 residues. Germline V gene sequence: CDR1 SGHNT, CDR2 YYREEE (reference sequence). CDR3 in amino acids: CASSLKLAEETQYF. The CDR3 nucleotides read TGTGCCAGCAGCTTGAAGTTGGCGGAAGAGACCCAGTACTTC.

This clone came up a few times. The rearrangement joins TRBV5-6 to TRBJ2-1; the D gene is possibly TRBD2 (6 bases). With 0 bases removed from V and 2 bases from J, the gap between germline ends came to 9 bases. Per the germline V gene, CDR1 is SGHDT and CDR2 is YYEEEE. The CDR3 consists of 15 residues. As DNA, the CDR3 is TGTGCCAGCAGCTTGGCCACGGGGGCCTACAATGAGCAGTTCTTC. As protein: CASSLATGAYNEQFF.

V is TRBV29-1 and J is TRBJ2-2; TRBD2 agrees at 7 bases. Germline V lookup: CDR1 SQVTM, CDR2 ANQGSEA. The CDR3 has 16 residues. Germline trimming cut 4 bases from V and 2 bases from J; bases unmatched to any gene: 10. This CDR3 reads CSVAGGGGFNTGELFF. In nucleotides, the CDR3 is TGCAGCGTTGCGGGAGGTGGAGGCTTCAACACCGGGGAGCTGTTTTTT.

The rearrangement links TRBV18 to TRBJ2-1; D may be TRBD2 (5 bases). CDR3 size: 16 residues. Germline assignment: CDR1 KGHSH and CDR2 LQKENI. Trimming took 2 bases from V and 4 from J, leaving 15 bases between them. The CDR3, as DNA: TGTGCCAGCTCACCATCGACCAGCGGATCTTACAATGAGCAGTTCTTC. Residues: CASSPSTSGSYNEQFF. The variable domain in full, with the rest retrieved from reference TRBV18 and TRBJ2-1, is NAGVMQNPRHLVRRRGQEARLRCSPMKGHSHVYWYRQLPEEGLKFMVYLQKENIIDESGMPKERFSAEFPKEGPSILRIQQVVRGDSAAYFCASSPSTSGSYNEQFFGPGTRLTVL.

CDR3 nucleotides: TGTGCCAGCAGCCCTGCCAGCGGGAGGGTCACCGGGGAGCTGTTTTTT. It encodes CASSPASGRVTGELFF. The chain employs TRBV7-9 and TRBJ2-2; 10 bases fit TRBD2. Germline V lookup: CDR1 SEHNR, CDR2 FQNEAQ (reference sequence). The junction had 7 bases not matched to a gene; V was cut back by 5 bases and J by 4 bases. The CDR3 is 16 amino acids.

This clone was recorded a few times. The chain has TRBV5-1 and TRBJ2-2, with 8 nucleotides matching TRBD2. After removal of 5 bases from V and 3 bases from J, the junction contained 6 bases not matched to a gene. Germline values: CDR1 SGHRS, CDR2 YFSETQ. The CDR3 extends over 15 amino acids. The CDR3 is CASRLLAADTGELFF. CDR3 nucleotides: TGCGCCAGCAGATTACTAGCGGCGGACACCGGGGAGCTGTTTTTT.

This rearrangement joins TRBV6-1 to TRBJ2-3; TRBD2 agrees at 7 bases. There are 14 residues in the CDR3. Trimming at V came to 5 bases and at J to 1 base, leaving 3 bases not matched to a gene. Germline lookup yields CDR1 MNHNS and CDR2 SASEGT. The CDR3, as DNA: TGTGCCAGCAGTTCTACTAGCGGCACAGATACGCAGTATTTT. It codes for CASSSTSGTDTQYF.

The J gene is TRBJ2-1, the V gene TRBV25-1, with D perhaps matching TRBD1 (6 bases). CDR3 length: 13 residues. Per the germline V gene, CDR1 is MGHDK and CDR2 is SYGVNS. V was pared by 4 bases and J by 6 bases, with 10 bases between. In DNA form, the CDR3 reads TGTGCCAGCAGTGCAACAGGGCGCAATGAGCAGTTCTTC. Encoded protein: CASSATGRNEQFF. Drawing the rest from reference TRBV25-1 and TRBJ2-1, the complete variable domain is EADIYQTPRYLVIGTGKKITLECSQTMGHDKMYWYQQDPGMELHLIHYSYGVNSTEKGDLSSESTVSRIRTEHFPLTLESARPSHTSQYLCASSATGRNEQFFGPGTRLTVL.

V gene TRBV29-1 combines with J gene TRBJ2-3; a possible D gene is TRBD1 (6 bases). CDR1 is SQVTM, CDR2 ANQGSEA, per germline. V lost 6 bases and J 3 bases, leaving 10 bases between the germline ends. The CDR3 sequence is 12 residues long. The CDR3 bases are TGCAGCGTGAATACAGGGACAGATACGCAGTATTTT. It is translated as CSVNTGTDTQYF.

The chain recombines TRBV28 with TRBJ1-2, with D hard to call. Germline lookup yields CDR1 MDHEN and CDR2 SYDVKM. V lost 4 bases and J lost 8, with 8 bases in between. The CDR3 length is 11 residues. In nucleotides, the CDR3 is TGTGCCAGCAGTTCCCGACCCGGCTACACCTTC. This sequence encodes CASSSRPGYTF.

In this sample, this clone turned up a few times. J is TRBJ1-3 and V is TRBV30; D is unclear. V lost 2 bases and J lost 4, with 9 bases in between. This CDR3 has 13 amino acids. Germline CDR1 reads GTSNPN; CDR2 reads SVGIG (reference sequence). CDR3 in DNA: TGTGCCTGGAGTATAGGAGCAGGAAACACCATATATTTT. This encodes CAWSIGAGNTIYF.